This T cell receptor (beta chain) was captured by sequencing in a study of blood T cell repertoires in COVID-19. About the research overall: Acute and convalescent COVID-19 samples came from the United States, Italy and Spain.

TCRdb's copy holds only in-frame clones and misses some; the assay was immunoSEQ multiplex PCR. In the table there are about 240,000 clones, 85% to 90% of which are singletons. Assignments of participants to cohorts depended upon their own reported clinical history. Donors of Cohort 3 who recovered were those that had two negative PCRs, clearance, or symptom resolution. The ends lost 4 bases at V and 11 bases at J; junction bases unmatched: 8. Germline lookup yields CDR1 SEHNR and CDR2 FQNEAQ (reference sequence). There are 13 residues in the CDR3. This chain links TRBV7-9 with TRBJ1-1; 9 positions match TRBD1. Sequenced material: PBMCs or T cells enriched from blood (not recorded which). This sequence originates from a woman aged 25 to 39 who had recovered from COVID-19. CDR3 in amino acids: CASSSWTGDMAFF. The CDR3, as DNA: TGTGCCAGCAGCTCCTGGACAGGGGATATGGCTTTCTTT.